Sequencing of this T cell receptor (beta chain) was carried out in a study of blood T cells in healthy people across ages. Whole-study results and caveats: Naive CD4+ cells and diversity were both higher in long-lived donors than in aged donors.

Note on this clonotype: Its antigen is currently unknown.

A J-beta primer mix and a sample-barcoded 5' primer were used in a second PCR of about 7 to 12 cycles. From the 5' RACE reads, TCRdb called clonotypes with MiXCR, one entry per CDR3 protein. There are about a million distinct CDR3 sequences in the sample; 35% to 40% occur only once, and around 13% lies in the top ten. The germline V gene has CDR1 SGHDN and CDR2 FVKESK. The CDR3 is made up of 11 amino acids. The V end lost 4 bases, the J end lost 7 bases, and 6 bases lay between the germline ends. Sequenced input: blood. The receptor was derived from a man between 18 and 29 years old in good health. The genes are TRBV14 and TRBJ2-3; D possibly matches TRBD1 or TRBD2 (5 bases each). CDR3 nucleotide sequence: TGTGCCAGCAGCCTGGGACATACGCAGTATTTT. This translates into CASSLGHTQYF. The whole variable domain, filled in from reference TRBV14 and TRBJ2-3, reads EAGVTQFPSHSVIEKGQTVTLRCDPISGHDNLYWYRRVMGKEIKFLLHFVKESKQDESGMPNNRFLAERTGGTYSTLKVQPAELEDSGVYFCASSLGHTQYFGPGTRLTVL.